Shown below are 19 T cell receptor beta chains from a single sample sequenced in a study of blood T cell repertoires in COVID-19. The protocol was immunoSEQ multiplex PCR, while the TCRdb copy is restricted to in-frame clones and leaves out a portion. The table records around 300,000 clones, roughly 86% of them present only once. The sequenced sample consisted of PBMCs or T cells enriched from blood (not recorded which). The receptors stem from a woman between 55 and 75 years old who had recovered from COVID-19.

V usage is TRBV5-5 and J usage is TRBJ1-2, with D possibly matching TRBD1 (6 bases). The V and J ends lost 4 bases and 2 bases respectively, with 9 bases between them. The CDR3 spans 13 residues. The V gene's germline CDR1 is SGHKS and CDR2 YYEKEE (reference sequence). In DNA, the CDR3 is TGTGCCAGCAGCGGACAGTTAAACTATGGCTACACCTTC. Translated: CASSGQLNYGYTF.

The genes are TRBV2 and TRBJ1-1, with 8 bases that match TRBD1. Germline V lookup: CDR1 SNHLY, CDR2 FYNNEI. V dropped 10 bases and J dropped 5; count of bases not matched to a gene: 9. This CDR3 region has 13 residues. As DNA, the CDR3 is TGTGCCACCTCACAGGGGGTGTTGACTGAAGCTTTCTTT. Translated, it gives CATSQGVLTEAFF.

V and J are TRBV12-2 and TRBJ1-4. TRBV12-2 is recorded as a pseudogene. The CDR3 is 14 residues long. As DNA, the CDR3 is TGTGCAAGTCGCTTACCGGGGTGGCACGAAAAACTGTTTTTT. This translates into CASRLPGWHEKLFF.

CDR3 loop: CSVETPGDYGYTF. CDR3 DNA sequence: TGCAGCGTTGAGACTCCGGGTGACTATGGCTACACCTTC. The V gene is TRBV29-1, the J gene TRBJ1-2; no clear D gene. The CDR3 consists of 13 residues. Trimming left V 3 bases short and J 3 bases short, with 11 bases between. CDR1 and CDR2 (germline): SQVTM, ANQGSEA.

The chain combines TRBV28 with TRBJ1-2; D uncertain. V gave up 6 bases and J gave up 1 base, with 9 bases separating them. CDR1 is MDHEN and CDR2 is SYDVKM in the germline V gene. CDR3 size: 13 residues. This chain's CDR3 is CASSLTRNYGYTF. Here the CDR3 DNA reads TGTGCCAGCAGCCTTACACGTAACTATGGCTACACCTTC.

The chain couples TRBV30 to TRBJ2-1, with D perhaps TRBD2 (6 bases). Germline CDR1 reads GTSNPN; CDR2 reads SVGIG (reference sequence). The ends were cut back, 4 bases at V and 7 bases at J, with 17 bases in the middle. The CDR3 has 14 residues. In nucleotides, the CDR3 is TGTGCCTGGACTCAGCGGGTGAAAGGGAATGAGCAGTTCTTC. This sequence encodes CAWTQRVKGNEQFF. The entire variable domain, with the rest obtained from reference TRBV30 and TRBJ2-1, is as follows: SQTIHQWPATLVQPVGSPLSLECTVEGTSNPNLYWYRQAAGRGLQLLFYSVGIGQISSEVPQNLSASRPQDRQFILSSKKLLLSDSGFYLCAWTQRVKGNEQFFGPGTRLTVL.

The V and J genes are TRBV30 and TRBJ1-4; D remains unclear. V was trimmed by 3 bases and J by 5 bases, leaving 10 bases between them. The length of the CDR3 is 13 residues. Looked up from germline, CDR1 is GTSNPN and CDR2 is SVGIG (reference sequence). CDR3 in DNA: TGTGCCTGGAGGGGAGCCCCAAATGAAAAACTGTTTTTT. Protein sequence: CAWRGAPNEKLFF.

The J gene is TRBJ1-4, the V gene TRBV5-1; 10 bases are shared with TRBD1. Germline V gives CDR1 SGHRS, CDR2 YFSETQ. This CDR3 spans 15 amino acids. V lost 5 bases and J lost 3; bases outside the gene matches: 4. CDR3 sequence: CASRDRGQPNEKLFF. The CDR3 nucleotides read TGCGCCAGCAGAGACAGGGGGCAACCTAATGAAAAACTGTTTTTT.

V is TRBV7-8 and J is TRBJ2-2; 7 bases fit TRBD2. Germline lookup yields CDR1 SGHVS and CDR2 FQNEAQ. V gave up 5 bases and J gave up 3 bases; unmatched junction bases: 9. The CDR3 has 16 amino acids. CDR3 sequence (DNA): TGTGCCAGCAGCCCCCATGGGAGGGCGGACACCGGGGAGCTGTTTTTT. It encodes CASSPHGRADTGELFF.

The chain links TRBV7-8 to TRBJ1-5, with D unresolved. The CDR3 is 18 residues long. Germline CDR1 is SGHVS and CDR2 is FQNEAQ. Trimming stripped 4 bases from V and 1 base from J, with 20 bases between. CDR3 residues: CASSSVLSLPGSNQPQHF. In DNA, the CDR3 is TGTGCCAGCAGCTCCGTTCTAAGCCTTCCGGGGAGCAATCAGCCCCAGCATTTT. Supplemented by reference TRBV7-8 and TRBJ1-5, the full variable domain reads GAGVSQSPRYKVAKRGQDVALRCDPISGHVSLFWYQQALGQGPEFLTYFQNEAQLDKSGLPSDRFFAERPEGSVSTLKIQRTQQEDSAVYLCASSSVLSLPGSNQPQHFGDGTRLSIL.

The chain has TRBV30 and TRBJ2-5, with D possibly matching TRBD2 (5 bases). V was clipped by 2 bases and J by 5 bases, with 12 bases between them. This CDR3 comprises 13 residues. Germline V CDR1 and CDR2: GTSNPN, SVGIG (reference sequence). CDR3 nucleotides: TGTGCCTGGAGTAGGCGGGCCCGGGAGACCCAGTACTTC. This codes for CAWSRRARETQYF. Full variable domain (outside the CDR3, taken from reference TRBV30 and TRBJ2-5): SQTIHQWPATLVQPVGSPLSLECTVEGTSNPNLYWYRQAAGRGLQLLFYSVGIGQISSEVPQNLSASRPQDRQFILSSKKLLLSDSGFYLCAWSRRARETQYFGPGTRLLVL.

The V gene is TRBV15, the J gene TRBJ1-4; D perhaps matches TRBD1 (5 bases). The CDR3 is 14 residues long. V was shortened by 1 base and J by 7 bases, with 10 bases between the two germline ends. Germline V lookup: CDR1 LNHNV, CDR2 YYDKDF (reference sequence). The CDR3 loop reads CATSRAGFREKLFF. CDR3 nucleotide sequence: TGTGCCACCAGCAGAGCAGGGTTTCGTGAAAAACTGTTTTTT.

The V and J genes are TRBV2 and TRBJ1-5, with 9 nucleotides matching TRBD1. The junction had 7 bases not matched to a gene; V was cut back by 6 bases and J by 1 base. Germline assignment: CDR1 SNHLY and CDR2 FYNNEI. The CDR3 extends over 16 amino acids. The CDR3 reads CASSLQGASSNQPQHF. The CDR3 region has the DNA TGTGCCAGCAGCCTACAGGGGGCTAGCAGCAATCAGCCCCAGCATTTT. The complete variable domain, with remaining parts taken from reference TRBV2 and TRBJ1-5, reads EPEVTQTPSHQVTQMGQEVILRCVPISNHLYFYWYRQILGQKVEFLVSFYNNEISEKSEIFDDQFSVERPDGSNFTLKIRSTKLEDSAMYFCASSLQGASSNQPQHFGDGTRLSIL.

The chain uses TRBV15 and TRBJ2-7; unclear D gene. Germline assignment: CDR1 LNHNV and CDR2 YYDKDF (reference sequence). This CDR3 is built from 14 residues. Between the trimmed V and J ends, which lost 1 base and 7 bases, there was a span of 14 bases. CDR3 nucleotides: TGTGCCACCAGCAGAGGAGGTAGCCCCGGGGAGCAGTACTTC. It codes for CATSRGGSPGEQYF. The variable domain in full, completed from reference TRBV15 and TRBJ2-7, reads DAMVIQNPRYQVTQFGKPVTLSCSQTLNHNVMYWYQQKSSQAPKLLFHYYDKDFNNEADTPDNFQSRRPNTSFCFLDIRSPGLGDTAMYLCATSRGGSPGEQYFGPGTRLTVT.

The chain uses TRBV27 and TRBJ2-7; 9 bases map to TRBD1. The CDR3 has 13 residues. V shed 9 bases and J 6 bases; nucleotides not matched to a gene: 9. CDR1 and CDR2 (germline): MNHEY, SMNVEV (reference sequence). The CDR3 protein is CASRQGVLGEQYF. CDR3 nucleotide sequence: TGTGCCAGTCGACAGGGGGTTCTGGGCGAGCAGTACTTC.

The count of this clone is one. The chain uses TRBV27 and TRBJ2-7, with 9 bases aligning to TRBD1. CDR1 is MNHEY and CDR2 is SMNVEV in the germline V gene (reference sequence). The CDR3 has 15 amino acids. V lost 3 bases, J lost 5 bases, and 8 bases stayed unmatched. Here the CDR3 reads CASSLLGTGWNEQYF. For the CDR3, the DNA is TGTGCCAGCAGTTTGCTCGGGACAGGGTGGAACGAGCAGTACTTC.

The V call is TRBV6-5, the J call TRBJ1-5, with D perhaps matching TRBD1 (6 bases). Germline CDR1 is MNHEY and CDR2 is SVGAGI. V shed 6 bases and J shed 7 bases, with 13 bases lying between them. The CDR3 extends over 13 amino acids. In nucleotides, the CDR3 is TGTGCCAGCAGCGTCCACAGGGAACAGCCCCAGCATTTT. Amino acid sequence: CASSVHREQPQHF.

The chain joins TRBV6-5 to TRBJ1-5; TRBD1 matches at 8 bases. V was clipped by 6 bases and J by 1 base; unmatched bases: 2. The CDR3 length is 14 residues. The germline CDR1 and CDR2 sequences are MNHEY and SVGAGI. CDR3 amino acids: CASRWTGSNQPQHF. The CDR3 nucleotides are TGTGCCAGCAGATGGACAGGGAGCAATCAGCCCCAGCATTTT.

DNA for the CDR3: TGCGCCAGCAGCCAACAGGGGGCGGATAATTCACCCCTCCACTTT. The encoded protein is CASSQQGADNSPLHF. The chain links TRBV5-1 to TRBJ1-6, with 9 bases aligning to TRBD1. The CDR3 runs to 15 residues. Germline values: CDR1 SGHRS, CDR2 YFSETQ. J lost 5 bases, V lost 4 bases, and 4 bases had no gene match.